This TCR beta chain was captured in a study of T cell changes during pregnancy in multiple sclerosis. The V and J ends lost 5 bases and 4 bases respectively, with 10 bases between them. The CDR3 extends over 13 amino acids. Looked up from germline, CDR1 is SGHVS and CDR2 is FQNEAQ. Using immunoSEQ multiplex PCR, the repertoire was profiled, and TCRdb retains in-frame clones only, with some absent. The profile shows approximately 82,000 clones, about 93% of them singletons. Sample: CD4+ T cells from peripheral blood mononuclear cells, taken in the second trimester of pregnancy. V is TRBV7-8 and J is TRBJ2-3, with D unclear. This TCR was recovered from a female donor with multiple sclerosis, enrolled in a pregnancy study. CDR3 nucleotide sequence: TGTGCCAGCAGCCCCCGACTTCCAGATACGCAGTATTTT. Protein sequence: CASSPRLPDTQYF.